This T cell receptor beta chain was captured by sequencing in a study of T cell responses to AZD1222 COVID-19 vaccine. V lost 4 bases, J lost 4 bases, and 9 bases lay in between. The CDR3 is 13 amino acids. Germline V CDR1 and CDR2: SGHRS, YFSETQ. Clones were read by immunoSEQ multiplex PCR, and TCRdb kept only the in-frame ones, dropping some. The profile shows 100,000 to 150,000 clones, roughly nine tenths of them singletons. The sample here was peripheral blood, taken on day 0 of AZD1222 vaccination. This TCR was sampled from an adult in good health. This sequence joins TRBV5-1 and TRBJ2-1; weak D call: TRBD1 (6 bases). CDR3 sequence (DNA): TGCGCCAGCAGCCTGGACAGATACAATGAGCAGTTCTTC. It translates to CASSLDRYNEQFF.